This T cell receptor beta chain was profiled in a study of T-cell memory formation after mild COVID-19. Across the study: TCR clusters were largely donor specific. Broader study findings: The authors left the SARS-CoV-2 specificity of second-wave clones peaking on day 37 unconfirmed. Mainly CM and EM harbored the contracting CD4+ clones; mainly EMRA harbored the CD8+ ones.

Germline V gene lookup returns CDR1 SGHKS and CDR2 YYEKEE (reference sequence). The CDR3 contains 16 residues. From 5'RACE with constant-segment primers came TCR alpha and TCR beta cDNA libraries that carried sample barcodes and UMIs. One entry per CDR3 protein results from TCRdb running MiXCR on the 5' RACE reads. The data show approximately 560,000 distinct CDR3 sequences, with 15% to 20% seen just once and roughly 8% held by the top ten. A remark on this clonotype: The antigen remains unidentified. One end of the junction fails to match germline, which may point to a read error.

J is TRBJ1-2 and V is TRBV5-5; 7 bases are shared with TRBD1. Sequencing was carried out using PBMCs or a T cell subset sorted from them (not recorded which). The origin of this receptor is an adult woman who had mild COVID-19 (a few samples of this study predate the infection). Cell type and time point are not known. The chain's CDR3 is CASRLDRDSPNYGYTF. In nucleotides, the CDR3 is TGTGCCAGCAGGTTGGACCGGGACAGTCCTAACTATGGCTACACCTTC. Using reference TRBV5-5 and TRBJ1-2 for the parts outside the CDR3, the full variable domain is DAGVTQSPTHLIKTRGQQVTLRCSPISGHKSVSWYQQVLGQGPQFIFQYYEKEERGRGNFPDRFSARQFPNYSSELNVNALLLGDSALYLCASRLDRDSPNYGYTFGSGTRLTVV.